The source of this T cell receptor (beta chain) is a study of blood T cell repertoires in COVID-19. Across the whole study: From T cells, B-cell-depleted T cells, or PBMCs came the material, which was cDNA or gDNA.

Assay: immunoSEQ multiplex PCR; the TCRdb copy retains only in-frame clones and omits some. The repertoire holds under 150,000 clones, with 76% as singletons. Germline CDR1 LGHDT, CDR2 YNNKEL (reference sequence). Trimming removed 0 bases from V and 11 bases from J, with 13 bases in between. This CDR3 comprises 13 residues. This chain links TRBV3-1 (or the pseudogene TRBV3-2) with TRBJ1-1; tentative D call: TRBD1 (6 bases). The source is a man between 60 and 75 years old with acute or convalescent COVID-19. Material: peripheral blood. The CDR3 nucleotides are TGTGCCAGCAGCCAAGATAGGGGGGGCTGGGCTTTCTTT. Translating it yields CASSQDRGGWAFF.